Listed here are 21 T cell receptor beta chains from one sample, sequenced in a study of T cells in tuberculosis. Using immunoSEQ multiplex PCR, the repertoire was profiled, and TCRdb retains in-frame clones only, with some absent. Of 40,000 to 50,000 clones listed, around 95% were seen once; the top ten hold 3% to 4%. The sample was PBMCs. These TCRs come from a donor between 10 and 35 years old with latent tuberculosis or without tuberculosis infection.

This clone was detected only once. The V and J genes are TRBV5-6 and TRBJ1-6, with a weak D call TRBD1 (5 bases). The CDR3 loop spans 14 amino acids. Germline CDR1 reads SGHDT; CDR2 reads YYEEEE. The ends were cut back, 5 bases at V and 8 bases at J, with 14 bases in the middle. The CDR3 spells CASSPGTGDSPLHF. CDR3 coding DNA: TGTGCCAGCAGTCCTGGGACGGGAGATTCACCCCTCCACTTT.

This clone appeared once. This sequence joins TRBV7-2 and TRBJ1-6, with 9 bases lining up with TRBD1. Trimming at V came to 5 bases and at J to 7 bases, leaving 15 bases not matched to a gene. This CDR3 is 18 amino acids long. CDR1 and CDR2 (germline): SGHTA, FQGNSA. The DNA for the CDR3 is TGTGCCAGCAGCCTCCGTCCCGGGACAGGGAGTAGGAATTCACCCCTCCACTTT. This gives the protein CASSLRPGTGSRNSPLHF.

The J gene is TRBJ2-7, the V gene TRBV10-2; 8 bases fit TRBD2. This CDR3 is built from 14 residues. Germline CDR1 WSHSY, CDR2 SAAADI. V dropped 8 bases and J dropped 7; count of bases not matched to a gene: 13. CDR3 residues: CASRTAGGDGEQYF. The CDR3 DNA sequence: TGCGCCAGCCGGACGGCGGGGGGAGACGGGGAGCAGTACTTC.

CDR3 nucleotide sequence: TGCAGCGTTGCACGACAGGGGTTGTACAATGAGCAGTTCTTC. Translation gives CSVARQGLYNEQFF. The rearrangement links TRBV29-1 to TRBJ2-1; 8 positions agree with TRBD1. Germline V lookup: CDR1 SQVTM, CDR2 ANQGSEA. The CDR3 totals 14 residues. V lost 4 bases, J lost 4 bases, and 6 bases stayed unmatched.

The V call is TRBV6-5, the J call TRBJ1-4, with D possibly TRBD1 on 6 matching bases. From germline, CDR1 is MNHEY and CDR2 SVGAGI. Trimming cost V 6 bases and J 4 bases, with 12 bases left between them. The CDR3 is 14 amino acids. In DNA form, the CDR3 reads TGTGCCAGCAGAAACGGACAGATTAATGAAAAACTGTTTTTT. Protein product: CASRNGQINEKLFF.

The chain is built from TRBV5-1 and TRBJ2-1; 7 nucleotides line up with TRBD2. Germline V CDR1 and CDR2: SGHRS, YFSETQ. V lost 0 bases to trimming and J lost 8 bases; unmatched junction nucleotides: 17. The CDR3 length is 18 residues. CDR3 region: CASSLGGGSGWRNDEQFF. CDR3 sequence (DNA): TGCGCCAGCAGCTTGGGGGGAGGGAGCGGCTGGCGGAACGATGAGCAGTTCTTC. The full variable domain, with the rest looked up from reference TRBV5-1 and TRBJ2-1, is KAGVTQTPRYLIKTRGQQVTLSCSPISGHRSVSWYQQTPGQGLQFLFEYFSETQRNKGNFPGRFSGRQFSNSRSEMNVSTLELGDSALYLCASSLGGGSGWRNDEQFFGPGTRLTVL.

The chain employs TRBV28 and TRBJ1-2; TRBD1 aligns across 7 bases. Germline V gene data show CDR1 as MDHEN and CDR2 as SYDVKM. With 5 bases clipped from V and 1 base from J, the junction kept 7 bases outside the gene matches. This CDR3 region has 15 residues. This CDR3 is CASSRDSQRNYGYTF. CDR3 DNA sequence: TGTGCCAGCAGTCGGGACAGTCAACGTAACTATGGCTACACCTTC.

The V gene is TRBV27, the J gene TRBJ1-4; 10 nucleotides agree with TRBD1. CDR1 and CDR2 (germline): MNHEY, SMNVEV (reference sequence). J gave up 7 bases and V 4 bases, and 9 bases lay outside the gene matches. This CDR3 has 16 residues. The CDR3 nucleotides are TGTGCCAGCAGTTACCTCGGGACAGGGGTTAGTGAAAAACTGTTTTTT. It encodes CASSYLGTGVSEKLFF.

The V and J genes are TRBV27 and TRBJ2-1, with 7 bases aligning to TRBD1. CDR1 and CDR2 from the germline V gene are MNHEY and SMNVEV (reference sequence). This CDR3 comprises 13 residues. Trimming at V came to 10 bases and at J to 6 bases, leaving 9 bases not matched to a gene. The CDR3 DNA reads as TGTGCCACCCTGCGACAGGGCGGCAATGAGCAGTTCTTC. As protein: CATLRQGGNEQFF.

The chain uses TRBV29-1 and TRBJ1-1; no clear D gene. This CDR3 is 12 amino acids long. The V end lost 7 bases, the J end lost 3 bases, and 12 bases lay between the germline ends. Germline lookup yields CDR1 SQVTM and CDR2 ANQGSEA. The CDR3 bases are TGCAGCGGCAATAACAGAGACACTGAAGCTTTCTTT. This codes for CSGNNRDTEAFF. The full variable domain, with the rest looked up from reference TRBV29-1 and TRBJ1-1, is SAVISQKPSRDICQRGTSLTIQCQVDSQVTMMFWYRQQPGQSLTLIATANQGSEATYESGFVIDKFPISRPNLTFSTLTVSNMSPEDSSIYLCSGNNRDTEAFFGQGTRLTVV.

The J gene is TRBJ1-2, the V gene TRBV9; 10 bases fit TRBD1. CDR1 and CDR2 from the germline V gene are SGDLS and YYNGEE. The CDR3 is made up of 14 amino acids. Unmatched junction bases numbered 6, after V lost 2 bases and J lost 8 bases. This chain's CDR3 is CASSVLGTGEGYTF. For the CDR3, the DNA is TGTGCCAGCAGCGTCCTCGGGACAGGGGAGGGCTACACCTTC. Full variable domain (remainder filled in from reference TRBV9 and TRBJ1-2): DSGVTQTPKHLITATGQRVTLRCSPRSGDLSVYWYQQSLDQGLQFLIQYYNGEERAKGNILERFSAQQFPDLHSELNLSSLELGDSALYFCASSVLGTGEGYTFGSGTRLTVV.

The chain couples TRBV30 to TRBJ1-5, with TRBD1 matching 8 bases. This CDR3 is 17 amino acids long. V trimming: 0 bases; J trimming: 2 bases; junction bases outside the gene matches: 9. Germline V lookup: CDR1 GTSNPN, CDR2 SVGIG (reference sequence). The DNA for the CDR3 is TGTGCCTGGAGTGTAGGGACAGGTCTATCGGGCAATCAGCCCCAGCATTTT. Translating it yields CAWSVGTGLSGNQPQHF.

The chain is built from TRBV7-9 and TRBJ2-1, with D unresolved. The germline V gene encodes CDR1 SEHNR and CDR2 FQNEAQ (reference sequence). The CDR3 is 16 residues long. V shed 1 base and J shed 5 bases, with 15 bases lying between them. The chain's CDR3 is CASSLVSVTEDNEQFF. CDR3 in DNA: TGTGCCAGCAGCTTAGTTTCAGTTACAGAAGACAATGAGCAGTTCTTC.

The gene calls are TRBV10-3 and TRBJ2-7, with 7 bases aligning to TRBD1. This CDR3 has 15 amino acids. CDR1 is ENHRY and CDR2 is SYGVKD in the germline V gene. The V segment lost 0 bases and the J segment 2 bases; nucleotides outside the gene matches: 4. For the CDR3, the DNA is TGTGCCATCAGTGAGTCGGCAGGGGGTCCCTACGAGCAGTACTTC. Protein sequence: CAISESAGGPYEQYF.

This clone was observed once. CDR3 in amino acids: CASSESYDRGVFGNTIYF. CDR3 DNA: TGCGCCAGCAGTGAGTCGTATGACAGGGGAGTCTTCGGAAACACCATATATTTT. This chain uses TRBV10-2 with TRBJ1-3; 8 nucleotides match TRBD1. This CDR3 is built from 18 residues. J was trimmed by 4 bases and V by 0 bases; bases with no gene match: 11. CDR1 is WSHSY and CDR2 is SAAADI in the germline V gene.

CDR3 DNA sequence: TGTGCCAGCTCACCCCGAGAGTCGAACACCGGGGAGCTGTTTTTT. Its protein is CASSPRESNTGELFF. V gene TRBV18 combines with J gene TRBJ2-2, with D unclear. Germline CDR1 reads KGHSH; CDR2 reads LQKENI. This CDR3 contains 15 residues. The V and J ends lost 3 bases and 0 bases respectively, with 8 bases between them.

This chain links TRBV5-8 with TRBJ2-5, with 12 bases lining up with TRBD2. CDR3 size: 15 residues. With V trimmed by 2 bases and J by 7 bases, 6 bases remained unmatched. The germline CDR1 and CDR2 sequences are SGHTS and YDEGEE. CDR3 coding DNA: TGTGCCAGCAGCTTTAGGACTAGCGGGGCAGGGACCCAGTACTTC. It codes for CASSFRTSGAGTQYF. The variable domain in full, with the rest retrieved from reference TRBV5-8 and TRBJ2-5, is EAGVTQSPTHLIKTRGQQATLRCSPISGHTSVYWYQQALGLGLQFLLWYDEGEERNRGNFPPRFSGRQFPNYSSELNVNALELEDSALYLCASSFRTSGAGTQYFGPGTRLLVL.

The V gene is TRBV6-1, the J gene TRBJ2-5; a possible D gene is TRBD2 (7 bases). The CDR3 spans 18 residues. In germline, CDR1 is MNHNS, CDR2 SASEGT. V lost 4 bases and J 4 bases, leaving 25 bases between the germline ends. The CDR3 here is CASSVGVARGAGRETQYF. CDR3 DNA sequence: TGTGCCAGCAGTGTTGGGGTGGCCCGGGGGGCGGGGAGAGAGACCCAGTACTTC.

The chain combines TRBV28 with TRBJ1-3; D gene unclear. Germline V CDR1 and CDR2: MDHEN, SYDVKM. The CDR3 has 13 residues. Trimming cost V 5 bases and J 0 bases, with 5 bases left between them. CDR3 coding DNA: TGTGCCAGCAGTCGACTCTCTGGAAACACCATATATTTT. Its protein is CASSRLSGNTIYF. Supplemented by reference TRBV28 and TRBJ1-3, the full variable domain reads DVKVTQSSRYLVKRTGEKVFLECVQDMDHENMFWYRQDPGLGLRLIYFSYDVKMKEKGDIPEGYSVSREKKERFSLILESASTNQTSMYLCASSRLSGNTIYFGEGSWLTVV.

The chain combines TRBV19 with TRBJ2-3; D possibly corresponds to TRBD1 (5 bases). Germline lookup yields CDR1 LNHDA and CDR2 SQIVND (reference sequence). The ends were cut back, 1 base at V and 4 bases at J, with 12 bases in the middle. The CDR3 length is 15 residues. The CDR3 region is CASSIGGRVPDTQYF. Written as DNA, the CDR3 is TGTGCCAGTAGTATAGGCGGCAGGGTCCCAGATACGCAGTATTTT.

The gene calls are TRBV27 and TRBJ1-2, with TRBD1 matching over 7 bases. CDR3 size: 14 residues. V lost 7 bases and J lost 1; bases outside the gene matches: 6. Germline V gene sequence: CDR1 MNHEY, CDR2 SMNVEV (reference sequence). The CDR3 coding sequence is TGTGCCAGCACCCCAGGGGGGAATAACTATGGCTACACCTTC. Encoded protein: CASTPGGNNYGYTF.